These 7 T cell receptor beta chains came from one sample sequenced in a study of blood T cell repertoires in COVID-19. TCRdb's copy holds only in-frame clones and misses some; the assay was immunoSEQ multiplex PCR. This table has a few hundred thousand clones, 89% appearing once. Source material: PBMCs or T cells enriched from blood (not recorded which). Every receptor here comes from a woman between 40 and 50 years old who had recovered from COVID-19.

J is TRBJ2-1 and V is TRBV19; 11 bases are a match to TRBD2. The germline V gene encodes CDR1 LNHDA and CDR2 SQIVND (reference sequence). Trimming removed 4 bases from V and 1 base from J; junction bases left unmatched: 6. The CDR3 contains 17 residues. CDR3 loop: CASSTTSGTKSYNEQFF. The CDR3 DNA is TGTGCCAGTAGTACGACTAGCGGGACCAAATCCTACAATGAGCAGTTCTTC.

This chain joins TRBV5-4 and TRBJ2-2; 8 nucleotides match TRBD1. V shed 2 bases, J shed 5 bases, and the junction held 8 bases outside the gene matches. The CDR3 extends over 16 amino acids. Germline CDR1 and CDR2: SGHNT and YYREEE (reference sequence). CDR3 bases: TGTGCCAGCAGCTTACGGGCAGGGGGCGGGACCGGGGAGCTGTTTTTT. It specifies CASSLRAGGGTGELFF.

This clone was counted once. V is TRBV6-5 and J is TRBJ1-1, with 11 positions matching TRBD1. V shed 0 bases, J shed 4 bases, and the junction held 1 base outside the gene matches. Germline V CDR1 and CDR2: MNHEY, SVGAGI. The CDR3 spans 15 residues. The CDR3, as DNA: TGTGCCAGCAGTTACTCGGGACAGGGGGGCACTGAAGCTTTCTTT. Protein sequence: CASSYSGQGGTEAFF.

CDR3 bases: TGTGCCACCAGGTCCGAGGGCCACAATGAGCAGTTCTTC. It encodes CATRSEGHNEQFF. This chain links TRBV24-1 with TRBJ2-1, with a weak D call TRBD2 (5 bases). V gave up 7 bases and J gave up 5 bases, with 11 bases separating them. CDR3 length: 13 residues. Germline loops: CDR1 KGHDR, CDR2 SFDVKD.

The chain combines TRBV30 with TRBJ1-4, with a weak D call TRBD1 (6 bases). V lost 3 bases, J lost 6 bases, and 20 bases lay in between. Germline V gives CDR1 GTSNPN, CDR2 SVGIG (reference sequence). The CDR3 is 16 residues long. DNA of the CDR3: TGTGCCTGGAGCGACGAAGGCCAGGGGCTCGATGAAAAACTGTTTTTT. This gives the protein CAWSDEGQGLDEKLFF.

The gene calls are TRBV19 and TRBJ1-1; D is possibly TRBD1 (5 bases). Trimming pared 3 bases from V and 1 base from J, leaving 9 bases between. The CDR3 sequence is 14 residues long. Germline CDR1 and CDR2: LNHDA and SQIVND (reference sequence). CDR3 amino acids: CASSMSTGNTEAFF. DNA for the CDR3: TGTGCCAGTAGTATGTCTACAGGGAACACTGAAGCTTTCTTT.

This chain links TRBV24-1 with TRBJ2-7; a possible D gene is TRBD1 (6 bases). V was trimmed by 3 bases and J by 4 bases, leaving 15 bases between them. CDR1 KGHDR and CDR2 SFDVKD come from the germline V gene. This CDR3 has 15 amino acids. The CDR3 bases are TGTGCCACCAGTGATCCAGGGGCTACAGAGTACGAGCAGTACTTC. Translated: CATSDPGATEYEQYF.